The T cell receptor beta chain under discussion was sequenced for a study of siplizumab effects on memory and regulatory T cells. Study-level points and caveats: In roughly 75-97% of proliferating CD4+ or CD8+ clones, a naive or memory phenotype could not be assigned. The diversity of naive T cells seemed greater than that of memory cells, and their alloresponse contribution seemed major.

With respect to this clone: Its antigen is undetermined.

Clones were sequenced by immunoSEQ multiplex PCR, and TCRdb holds only the in-frame ones, with some missing. The table includes about 50,000 clones, more than 85% detected once. The V and J ends lost 7 bases and 0 bases respectively, with 18 bases between them. The germline V gene encodes CDR1 SEHNR and CDR2 FQNEAQ (reference sequence). The CDR3 is made up of 17 amino acids. The sequence was collected from a human donor in good health. The chain carries TRBV7-9 and TRBJ2-2, with D perhaps TRBD1 (6 bases). The sequenced material came from naive CD8+ T cells sorted from blood. CDR3 region: CASTRRGTHANTGELFF. In nucleotides, the CDR3 is TGTGCCAGCACCCGACGAGGGACACATGCGAACACCGGGGAGCTGTTTTTT. Combining the CDR3 with reference TRBV7-9 and TRBJ2-2 gives the whole variable domain DTGVSQNPRHKITKRGQNVTFRCDPISEHNRLYWYRQTLGQGPEFLTYFQNEAQLEKSRLLSDRFSAERPKGSFSTLEIQRTEQGDSAMYLCASTRRGTHANTGELFFGEGSRLTVL.